This T cell receptor beta chain derives from a study of T cell responses to AZD1222 COVID-19 vaccine. Study outcomes and limitations: Rises in breadth and depth of Spike-specific TCRs came after two AZD1222 doses. CD4 TCRs covered the whole spike, strongest at regions 160-218 and 743-854. Among the donors, most were white British and more were female, and clonal diversity was possibly underestimated.

Comment on this clone: Its cognate antigen is unknown.

Libraries were prepared by immunoSEQ multiplex PCR; TCRdb keeps only in-frame clonotypes and omits some of them. The data hold more than 120,000 clones, with approximately 90% observed a single time. Second-dose timings of about 4 or about 12 weeks were pooled. The sequence came from an adult who received the AZD1222 COVID-19 vaccine. Sequenced here: peripheral blood, sampled 28 days after the second AZD1222 dose.

The CDR3 is CASRGQGWEKLFF. CDR3 bases: TGTGCCAGCAGGGGACAGGGGTGGGAAAAACTGTTTTTT. The rearrangement joins TRBV28 to TRBJ1-4, with TRBD1 matching over 10 bases. This CDR3 is 13 amino acids long. The J segment lost 8 bases and the V segment lost 6 bases, leaving 3 bases of the junction unmatched. From germline, CDR1 is MDHEN and CDR2 SYDVKM.